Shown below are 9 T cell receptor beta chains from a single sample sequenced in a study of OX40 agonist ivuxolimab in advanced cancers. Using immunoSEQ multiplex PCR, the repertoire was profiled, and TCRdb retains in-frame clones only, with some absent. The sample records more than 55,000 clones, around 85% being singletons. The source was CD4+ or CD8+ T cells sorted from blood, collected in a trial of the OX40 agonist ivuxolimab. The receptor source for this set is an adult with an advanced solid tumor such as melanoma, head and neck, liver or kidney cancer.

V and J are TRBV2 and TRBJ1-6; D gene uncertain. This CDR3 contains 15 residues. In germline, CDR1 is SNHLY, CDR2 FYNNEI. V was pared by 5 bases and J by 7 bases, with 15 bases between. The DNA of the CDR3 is TGTGCCAGCAGTTCTGATGGGGTTTTCAATTCACCCCTCCACTTT. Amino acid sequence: CASSSDGVFNSPLHF.

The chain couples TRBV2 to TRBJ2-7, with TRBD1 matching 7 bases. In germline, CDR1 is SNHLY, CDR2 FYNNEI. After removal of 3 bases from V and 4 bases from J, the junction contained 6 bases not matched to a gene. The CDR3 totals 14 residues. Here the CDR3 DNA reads TGTGCCAGCAGTGACTCCGGGACAGTATACGAGCAGTACTTC. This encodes CASSDSGTVYEQYF.

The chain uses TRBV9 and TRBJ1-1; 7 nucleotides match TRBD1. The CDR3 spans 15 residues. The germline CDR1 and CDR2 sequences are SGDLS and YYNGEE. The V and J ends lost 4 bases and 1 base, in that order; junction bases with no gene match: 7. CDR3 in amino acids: CASSSGRGRNTEAFF. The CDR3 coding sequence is TGTGCCAGCAGCAGCGGCAGGGGGAGGAACACTGAAGCTTTCTTT.

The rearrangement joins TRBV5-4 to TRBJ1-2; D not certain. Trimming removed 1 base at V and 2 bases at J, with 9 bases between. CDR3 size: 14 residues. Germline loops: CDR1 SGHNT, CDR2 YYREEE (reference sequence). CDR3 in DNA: TGTGCCAGCAGCTTGAATGCGGAGAACTATGGCTACACCTTC. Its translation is CASSLNAENYGYTF.

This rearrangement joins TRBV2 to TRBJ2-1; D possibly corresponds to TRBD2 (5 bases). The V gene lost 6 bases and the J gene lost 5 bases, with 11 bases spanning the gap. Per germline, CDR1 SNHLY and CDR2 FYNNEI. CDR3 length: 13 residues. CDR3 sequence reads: CASRLTRNNEQFF. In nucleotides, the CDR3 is TGTGCCAGCAGGCTTACTAGAAACAATGAGCAGTTCTTC.

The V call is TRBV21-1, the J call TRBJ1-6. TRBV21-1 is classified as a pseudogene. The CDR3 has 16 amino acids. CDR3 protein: CASSKAGDAYNSPLHF. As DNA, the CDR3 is TGTGCCAGCAGCAAAGCGGGGGACGCCTATAATTCACCCCTCCACTTT.

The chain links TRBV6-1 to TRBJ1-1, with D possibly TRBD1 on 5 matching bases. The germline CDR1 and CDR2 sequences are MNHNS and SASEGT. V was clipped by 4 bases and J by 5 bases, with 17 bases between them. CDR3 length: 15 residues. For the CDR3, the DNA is TGTGCCAGCAGTGCAGCCCCTGGGAAGGGGACTGAAGCTTTCTTT. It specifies CASSAAPGKGTEAFF.

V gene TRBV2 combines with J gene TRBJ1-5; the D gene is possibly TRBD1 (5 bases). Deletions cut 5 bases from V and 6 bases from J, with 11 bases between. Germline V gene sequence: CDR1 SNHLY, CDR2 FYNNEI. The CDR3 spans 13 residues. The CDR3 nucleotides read TGTGCCAGCAGTATCGGAGGGGTTCAGCCCCAGCATTTT. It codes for CASSIGGVQPQHF. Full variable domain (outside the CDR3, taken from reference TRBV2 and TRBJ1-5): EPEVTQTPSHQVTQMGQEVILRCVPISNHLYFYWYRQILGQKVEFLVSFYNNEISEKSEIFDDQFSVERPDGSNFTLKIRSTKLEDSAMYFCASSIGGVQPQHFGDGTRLSIL.

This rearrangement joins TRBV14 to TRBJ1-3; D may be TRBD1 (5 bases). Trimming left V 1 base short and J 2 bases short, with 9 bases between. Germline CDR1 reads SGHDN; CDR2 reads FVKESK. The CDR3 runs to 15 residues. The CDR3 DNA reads TGTGCCAGCAGCCAAGTAAAGGGGACTGGAAACACCATATATTTT. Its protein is CASSQVKGTGNTIYF.